A selection of T cell receptor beta chains follows, all from one sample in a study of T cell changes during pregnancy in multiple sclerosis. Generated by immunoSEQ multiplex PCR, the TCRdb table keeps only in-frame clones and is missing some. The repertoire holds about 18,000 clones, with 84% as singletons. This material consisted of CD8+ T cells from peripheral blood mononuclear cells, taken in the third trimester of pregnancy. Receptors were obtained from a female donor in good health, enrolled as a control in a pregnancy study. Both conserved end residues are part of each CDR3. Each record gives: D gene, clone size, J gene, V gene, CDR3 DNA, CDR3 protein. D genes are given only for firm matches. Expanded clones get a size class; other rows say once, few or many, or leave the size out.

D: TRBD1
size: -
J: TRBJ2-1
V: TRBV13
DNA: TGTGCCAGCAGCTCCGGGACAGGCCTAACGAGCTCCTACAATGAGCAGTTCTTC
CDR3: CASSSGTGLTSSYNEQFF

D: -
size: -
J: TRBJ2-7
V: TRBV29-1
DNA: TGCAGCGTTGCAGAACAGAGCTACGAGCAGTACTTC
CDR3: CSVAEQSYEQYF

D: -
size: -
J: TRBJ2-1
V: TRBV6-5
DNA: TGTGCCAGCATGGGGACCGTTGATAGCGGTGAGCAGTTCTTC
CDR3: CASMGTVDSGEQFF

D: TRBD2
size: -
J: TRBJ2-5
V: TRBV4-1
DNA: TGCGCCAGCAGCCAAACTAGCGGGCTGGGGGAGACCCAGTACTTC
CDR3: CASSQTSGLGETQYF

D: TRBD1
size: -
J: TRBJ2-3
V: TRBV4-3
DNA: TGCGCCAGCAGCCAATCTCCGGGACAGGGCTCAGATACGCAGTATTTT
CDR3: CASSQSPGQGSDTQYF

D: -
size: -
J: TRBJ2-7
V: TRBV19
DNA: TGTGCCAGTAGCATCGCCGGGACTCCGTCCTGGGAGCAGTACTTC
CDR3: CASSIAGTPSWEQYF

D: -
size: -
J: TRBJ1-1
V: TRBV5-4
DNA: TGTGCCAGCAGCTTTCGACGGGAGACGAACACTGAAGCTTTCTTT
CDR3: CASSFRRETNTEAFF

D: -
size: -
J: TRBJ2-3
V: TRBV5-6
DNA: TGTGCCAGCAGCCCGCGGGGAGTCTTAGATACGCAGTATTTT
CDR3: CASSPRGVLDTQYF

D: -
size: -
J: TRBJ2-6
V: TRBV6-5
DNA: TGTGCCAGCAGTTATTTCTCGGAGGGTAGCGCCAACGTCCTGACTTTC
CDR3: CASSYFSEGSANVLTF

D: -
size: -
J: TRBJ1-1
V: TRBV30
DNA: TGTGCCTGGGTCGATCGAGGGGGCACTGAAGCTTTCTTT
CDR3: CAWVDRGGTEAFF

D: -
size: -
J: TRBJ2-7
V: TRBV5-5
DNA: TGTGCCAGCAGCCCCCGGGACTCCAACTACGAGCAGTACTTC
CDR3: CASSPRDSNYEQYF

D: TRBD1
size: -
J: TRBJ1-5
V: TRBV15
DNA: TGTGCCACCAGCTCCGGGACAGAGAATTATAGCAATCAGCCCCAGCATTTT
CDR3: CATSSGTENYSNQPQHF

D: -
size: few
J: TRBJ2-1
V: TRBV27
DNA: TGTGCCAGCAGTTTAATGGCGGGACCTGAGCAGTTCTTC
CDR3: CASSLMAGPEQFF

D: TRBD2
size: -
J: TRBJ2-2
V: TRBV9
DNA: TGTGCCAGCAGCATCCGAGGTCTAGCGGGGGGAAACACCGGGGAGCTGTTTTTT
CDR3: CASSIRGLAGGNTGELFF

D: TRBD1
size: -
J: TRBJ1-2
V: TRBV5-6
DNA: TGTGCCAGCAGCTTGGGGGACAGAGACCATGGAGGCTACACCTTC
CDR3: CASSLGDRDHGGYTF

D: TRBD1
size: -
J: TRBJ1-6
V: TRBV9
DNA: TGTGCCAGCAGTCGGACAGGGGGCCTCTCACCCCTCCACTTT
CDR3: CASSRTGGLSPLHF

D: -
size: -
J: TRBJ2-1
V: TRBV28
DNA: TGTGCCAGCAGTTTAGAGAGCGGGACAATTTCCGCTGAGCAGTTCTTC
CDR3: CASSLESGTISAEQFF

D: -
size: -
J: TRBJ1-1
V: TRBV27
DNA: TGTGCCAGCAGTACCCTAGGACAGCACTACTCGAACACTGAAGCTTTCTTT
CDR3: CASSTLGQHYSNTEAFF

D: TRBD1
size: -
J: TRBJ2-2
V: TRBV7-8
DNA: TGTGCCAGCAGCGCCGGGACAGGGCGCACCGGGGAGCTGTTTTTT
CDR3: CASSAGTGRTGELFF

D: TRBD1
size: once
J: TRBJ1-4
V: TRBV13
DNA: TGTGCCAGCAGCTTAGGCGGAGCAGGGGGAGAAAAACTGTTTTTT
CDR3: CASSLGGAGGEKLFF

D: -
size: -
J: TRBJ2-7
V: TRBV29-1
DNA: TGCAGCGTTGAAGATCCGCTGTTCTCGGGCTACGAGCAGTACTTC
CDR3: CSVEDPLFSGYEQYF

D: -
size: -
J: TRBJ1-2
V: TRBV19
DNA: TGTGCCAGTAGTAACGTGCAGGGTCTGGACTATGGCTACACCTTC
CDR3: CASSNVQGLDYGYTF

D: -
size: -
J: TRBJ1-1
V: TRBV6-5
DNA: TGTGCCAGCAGTTACGCAGGGGCAGGCACTGAAGCTTTCTTT
CDR3: CASSYAGAGTEAFF

D: -
size: -
J: TRBJ2-1
V: TRBV28
DNA: TGTGCCAGCAGTTATCTAAGTTATGAGCAGTTCTTC
CDR3: CASSYLSYEQFF

D: -
size: -
J: TRBJ2-3
V: TRBV19
DNA: TGTGCCAGTACAGGGCGGTCCTCAGATACGCAGTATTTT
CDR3: CASTGRSSDTQYF

D: -
size: -
J: TRBJ2-5
V: TRBV12-5
DNA: TGTGCTAGTGGCCCTGGTAGTGGAGGGGGCAGGGAGACCCAGTACTTC
CDR3: CASGPGSGGGRETQYF

D: -
size: once
J: TRBJ1-1
V: TRBV19
DNA: TGTGCCAGTAGTATAGGGGAAGAGGGCACTGAAGCTTTCTTT
CDR3: CASSIGEEGTEAFF

D: -
size: -
J: TRBJ2-2
V: TRBV11-3
DNA: TGTGCCAGCAGCCCTATCTTGGGAAATACGGGAATGGAAAACACCGGGGAGCTGTTTTTT
CDR3: CASSPILGNTGMENTGELFF

D: TRBD1
size: -
J: TRBJ1-2
V: TRBV19
DNA: TGTGCCAGTAGTATAACAGGGGGCTCGGACTATGGCTACACCTTC
CDR3: CASSITGGSDYGYTF